This T cell receptor beta chain derives from a study of cytotoxic CD8 clonotypes in ibrutinib-treated CLL (dated by TCRdb to about 2021). About the investigation overall: The cohort had about a dozen relapsed/refractory and around 15 treatment-naive patients; 17 were IGHV unmutated. Of the 70 to 100 people in the trial, 25 to 30 had longitudinal samples available. Response samples were taken after a median of roughly eleven months on treatment, ranging from roughly 6 to 36 months. Responses were partial in approximately 24 patients and complete in 2; after median approximately 69 months follow-up, around 14 stayed in remission and some twelve progressed. On average, each sample had approximately 250,000 productive templates and almost 95,000 productive rearrangements. Cryopreserved peripheral blood mononuclear cells were obtained prior to treatment, at the time of response, and at either disease progression or sustained remission. Beyond this particular receptor, the publication reports: Sampling times were not matched between sustained-remission and progressing patients, and lymph node repertoires were not studied. Baseline clonality was found to be higher than that of age-matched healthy donors and was strongly correlated with circulating CD8+ T-cell counts. An increase in clonality was observed at ibrutinib response, with clonality remaining stable during sustained remission and falling back toward baseline at progression. Public clonotypes were rare and either contracted or stayed stable during treatment, and the rise in clonality at ibrutinib response reflected the expansion of private clonotypes.

In the case of this clone: The antigen it binds to is not known. Base qualities were left out, and no much larger clone turns up one base away.

Each clonotype received, on average, 10x coverage in deep resolution sequencing performed on a MiSeq, where the target depth lay between 1 in 1 million and 1 in 200,000 T cells. The immunoSEQ hsTCRB Kit was used to generate the TCR beta libraries. In the original analysis: Data were analyzed with ImmunoSEQ Data Assistant and ImmunoSEQ Analyzer, with V, D and J genes assigned per IMGT definitions. Clonality was computed as one minus normalized Shannon entropy of productive rearrangement frequencies, ranging from 0 to 1. Only overrepresented clonotypes making up at least 0.05% of each patient's repertoire were included in the public clonotype analysis. Around 14 repertoires from age-matched healthy donors, obtained from immuneACCESS, served as clonality controls. The immuneACCESS repertoire file appears here via TCRdb, limited to in-frame rearrangements. These files lack a portion of the clones; in checked studies, under half of the deficit traces to unresolved V genes, and the cause of the others is not known. The V and J calls and clone size are taken from that table; D and trimming were inferred from the DNA. This sample gives 6,000 to 8,500 clones in total; around four fifths of them show up just once. 3% to 4.5% of the sample belongs to the ten largest clones.

For TCR beta library preparation, around 2.1 micrograms of genomic DNA were extracted from the cryopreserved PBMCs. High-throughput TCR beta sequencing was performed on longitudinal blood samples from CLL patients receiving ibrutinib monotherapy. The patients took part in an open-label, single-center phase 2 trial of ibrutinib monotherapy. The TCR was taken from a human donor with chronic lymphocytic leukemia. The sample in question was PBMCs, obtained before ibrutinib treatment.

The CDR3 region has the sequence CASSLGENTEAFF. The DNA is TGTGCCAGCAGCTTGGGCGAGAACACTGAAGCTTTCTTT. The sequence links TRBV7-9 to TRBJ1-1; the D gene is unclear. The germline ends are 6 bases apart after V is trimmed by 3 bases and J by 1 base. Taken from the germline V gene (reference sequence), the CDR1 and CDR2 loops are SEHNR and FQNEAQ. From the cysteine up to the phenylalanine, the CDR3 has a length of 13 residues. Only the CDR3 DNA stays, 39 bases, in frame from base 1.